These T cell receptor beta chains were read from a single sample in a study of CD8 T cells in ankylosing spondylitis. TCRdb passed the 5' RACE reads through MiXCR, listing each CDR3 protein once. Counted here are some 350,000 distinct CDR3 sequences, 14% to 15% occurring once; the ten biggest clones make up roughly 1.1%. Sequencing input: blood, either unsorted or a sorted T cell fraction (not recorded which). The receptor set was obtained from a male donor with ankylosing spondylitis or in good health (not recorded which). Both conserved end residues are part of each CDR3. A D gene is named only where the DNA matches it firmly. Rows give clone size only sometimes, using once, few, many, or a class for an expanded clone.

CDR3 protein,CDR3 DNA,clone size,J gene,V gene,D gene
CAISREVYEQYF,TGTGCCATCAGCAGAGAGGTCTACGAGCAGTACTTC,NA,TRBJ2-7,TRBV10-3,NA
CASSYTGAGEKLFF,TGTGCCAGCAGTTACACAGGGGCCGGTGAAAAACTGTTTTTT,many,TRBJ1-4,TRBV12-3/TRBV12-4,TRBD1
CASSRGLAGGRETQYF,TGTGCCAGCAGCCGCGGACTAGCGGGGGGGAGGGAGACCCAGTACTTC,NA,TRBJ2-5,TRBV11-2,TRBD2
CASSPEGSRTRYEQYF,TGTGCCAGCAGCCCAGAGGGGTCGCGGACTCGCTACGAGCAGTACTTC,NA,TRBJ2-7,TRBV7-2,NA
CASRRQETQYF,TGTGCCAGCCGCCGACAGGAGACCCAGTACTTC,many,TRBJ2-5,TRBV6-5,NA
CASRPRVPGELFF,TGTGCCAGCAGGCCGAGGGTGCCCGGGGAGCTGTTTTTT,NA,TRBJ2-2,TRBV6-1,NA
CASSPIGPTSYNEQFF,TGTGCCAGCAGCCCCATCGGGCCTACCTCCTACAATGAGCAGTTCTTC,NA,TRBJ2-1,TRBV7-9,NA
CASSFRWEGRNEQFF,TGTGCCAGCAGCTTCCGCTGGGAGGGACGGAATGAGCAGTTCTTC,few,TRBJ2-1,TRBV9,TRBD2
CASSLTDSYEQYF,TGCGCCAGCAGCTTGACCGATTCCTACGAGCAGTACTTC,NA,TRBJ2-7,TRBV5-1,NA
CASSQPGGGFTYEQYF,TGTGCCAGCAGCCAACCAGGGGGGGGCTTCACCTACGAGCAGTACTTC,NA,TRBJ2-7,TRBV3-1,NA
CSARTVYYEQYF,TGCAGTGCTAGGACGGTATACTACGAGCAGTACTTC,few,TRBJ2-7,TRBV20-1,NA
CASSWGQGENTEAFF,TGCGCCAGCAGCTGGGGACAGGGCGAGAACACTGAAGCTTTCTTT,few,TRBJ1-1,TRBV5-1,TRBD1
CSAGQGGGTEAFF,TGCAGTGCGGGACAGGGTGGGGGCACTGAAGCTTTCTTT,NA,TRBJ1-1,TRBV20-1,TRBD1
CASSPGQINTGELFF,TGCGCCAGCAGCCCCGGACAGATCAACACCGGGGAGCTGTTTTTT,many,TRBJ2-2,TRBV5-1,NA
CASSYPDRGDEKLFF,TGTGCCAGCAGTTACCCGGACAGGGGTGATGAAAAACTGTTTTTT,few,TRBJ1-4,TRBV6-2/TRBV6-3,TRBD1
CASSQGGGQGAAEQFF,TGTGCCAGCAGCCAAGGGGGAGGCCAGGGGGCAGCTGAGCAGTTCTTC,few,TRBJ2-1,TRBV3-1,TRBD1
CASSLTGSYTGELFF,TGTGCCAGCAGCTTGACAGGGTCTTACACCGGGGAGCTGTTTTTT,NA,TRBJ2-2,TRBV5-5,NA
CASSPAGLASYEQYF,TGCGCCAGCAGCCCCGCGGGACTAGCGTCCTACGAGCAGTACTTC,NA,TRBJ2-7,TRBV5-1,TRBD2
CASSLESSGWTDTQYF,TGCGCCAGCAGCTTGGAGTCTAGCGGGTGGACTGATACGCAGTATTTT,NA,TRBJ2-3,TRBV5-1,TRBD2
CASSIGVGRNTEAFF,TGTGCCAGTAGTATAGGCGTGGGACGGAACACTGAAGCTTTCTTT,NA,TRBJ1-1,TRBV19,NA
CASSLVEGGGVIETQYF,TGCGCCAGCAGCTTGGTAGAGGGAGGTGGGGTCATTGAGACCCAGTACTTC,many,TRBJ2-5,TRBV5-1,NA
CASSYGASTGELFF,TGTGCCAGCAGCTATGGAGCCAGCACCGGGGAGCTGTTTTTT,NA,TRBJ2-2,TRBV7-7,NA
CSADGQGGDIQYF,TGCAGTGCGGACGGACAGGGAGGAGACATTCAGTACTTC,many,TRBJ2-4,TRBV20-1,TRBD1
CASSGPVYNEQFF,TGTGCCAGCAGTGGACCAGTGTACAATGAGCAGTTCTTC,NA,TRBJ2-1,TRBV2,NA
CASSRGSPNEKLFF,TGTGCCAGCAGCCGAGGGAGTCCAAATGAAAAACTGTTTTTT,few,TRBJ1-4,TRBV5-6,NA
CASSLAGNNYGYTF,TGCGCCAGCAGCTTGGCAGGGAATAACTATGGCTACACCTTC,NA,TRBJ1-2,TRBV5-1,NA
CAIRGTGVDSPLHF,TGTGCCATCAGGGGGACAGGGGTGGATTCACCCCTCCACTTT,NA,TRBJ1-6,TRBV10-3,TRBD1
CASSLRGNRGNEQFF,TGCGCCAGCAGCTTGCGCGGGAACCGGGGTAATGAGCAGTTCTTC,few,TRBJ2-1,TRBV5-1,NA
CASSLFGDGGSETQYF,TGCGCCAGCAGCTTGTTTGGAGATGGGGGATCGGAGACCCAGTACTTC,many,TRBJ2-5,TRBV5-1,NA
CSAKSGRRYNEQFF,TGCAGTGCTAAAAGTGGCCGACGATACAATGAGCAGTTCTTC,few,TRBJ2-1,TRBV20-1,NA
CASSLAALAKNIQYF,TGTGCCAGCAGTTTAGCGGCCCTAGCCAAAAACATTCAGTACTTC,few,TRBJ2-4,TRBV12-3/TRBV12-4,NA
CASSHGQNYGYTF,TGTGCCAGCAGCCACGGACAGAACTATGGCTACACCTTC,many,TRBJ1-2,TRBV12-3/TRBV12-4,NA
CASSERTQETQYF,TGTGCCAGCAGCGAACGGACCCAAGAGACCCAGTACTTC,NA,TRBJ2-5,TRBV7-8,NA
CASSLTGRANEKLFF,TGCGCCAGCAGCTTGACGGGCAGAGCTAATGAAAAACTGTTTTTT,few,TRBJ1-4,TRBV5-1,NA
CASSLEVSRGAGELFF,TGTGCCAGCAGTTTAGAGGTCTCCCGGGGGGCCGGGGAGCTGTTTTTT,many,TRBJ2-2,TRBV12-3/TRBV12-4,TRBD2
CAISERGLTGYF,TGTGCCATCAGTGAGAGAGGATTAACCGGCTATTTT,NA,TRBJ2-3,TRBV10-3,NA
CASSLRDDGELFF,TGCGCCAGCAGCTTGAGGGATGACGGGGAGCTGTTTTTT,NA,TRBJ2-2,TRBV5-1,NA
CASSFGQEGTDTQYF,TGCGCCAGCAGCTTCGGACAGGAAGGCACAGATACGCAGTATTTT,few,TRBJ2-3,TRBV5-1,TRBD1
CASGQYSNQPQHF,TGTGCCAGCGGGCAATATAGCAATCAGCCCCAGCATTTT,NA,TRBJ1-5,TRBV5-5,NA
CASRPTGTEFSYEQYF,TGTGCCAGCAGGCCCACCGGGACGGAATTCTCCTACGAGCAGTACTTC,NA,TRBJ2-7,TRBV5-5,NA
CASSFRQGDTEAFF,TGCGCCAGCAGCTTTCGACAGGGGGACACTGAAGCTTTCTTT,NA,TRBJ1-1,TRBV5-1,TRBD1
CASSQDRVQPQHF,TGTGCCAGCAGCCAAGATCGGGTTCAGCCCCAGCATTTT,NA,TRBJ1-5,TRBV3-1,NA